The clone carrying this TCR beta chain occurred a few times. As it was prepared, the TCRbeta library received unique molecular identifiers. TCRdb called the PCR reads again in MiXCR, with one record for every CDR3 protein. Among just over 350,000 distinct CDR3 sequences listed, roughly 15% were seen once. This specimen belongs to a study of T-cell reconstitution after alpha-beta-depleted transplantation in children. The V gene's germline CDR1 is SGHTA and CDR2 FQGNSA. Trimming removed 1 base from V and 2 bases from J, with 8 bases in between. The CDR3 spans 14 residues. The J gene is TRBJ2-5, the V gene TRBV7-2; D gene uncertain. The sample consisted of PBMCs, taken from the stem cell graft. The receptor comes from a human donor who donated a stem cell graft to a child with Fanconi anemia. CDR3: CASSLVAAQETQYF. CDR3 DNA sequence: TGTGCCAGCAGCTTAGTGGCGGCACAAGAGACCCAGTACTTC. Variable domain in full (rest from reference TRBV7-2 and TRBJ2-5): GAGVSQSPSNKVTEKGKDVELRCDPISGHTALYWYRQSLGQGLEFLIYFQGNSAPDKSGLPSDRFSAERTGGSVSTLTIQRTQQEDSAVYLCASSLVAAQETQYFGPGTRLLVL.